This TCR beta chain emerged from a study of blood T cells in healthy people across ages. Findings of the study overall: Unsorted PBMCs blocked a conclusive comparison of naive and antigen-experienced cells.

In the case of this clonotype: Its specificity is not known.

The trim removed 6 bases at V and 12 bases at J, leaving 6 bases unmatched. Germline CDR1 reads DFQATT; CDR2 reads SNEGSKA (reference sequence). The CDR3 has 11 amino acids. Primed by a sample-barcoded 5' primer and a J-beta primer mix, a second PCR proceeded for about 6 to 11 cycles. Through a template-switch adaptor with 12 random nucleotides, each cDNA molecule received a tag. TCRdb ran MiXCR on the 5' RACE reads and lists one entry per CDR3 protein. The sample has 550,000 to 600,000 distinct CDR3 sequences, about 45% seen once; the top ten hold under 30%. The specimen was blood. This sequence joins TRBV20-1 and TRBJ2-1; 9 positions agree with TRBD1. This clonotype was sampled from a man aged 80 or over in good health. CDR3 in DNA: TGCAGTGCCGAGACAGGGGGTACGCAGTTCTTC. Encoded protein: CSAETGGTQFF.